This T cell receptor beta chain is drawn from a study of T cell repertoires in ileal Crohn's disease. Stated time point: proximal margin of the surgical specimen (macroscopically non-inflamed). Here immunoSEQ multiplex PCR was the method, and the copy in TCRdb shows in-frame clones only, minus some. The sample holds about 7,200 clones, around 70% seen once. The CDR3 is 16 residues long. Germline loops: CDR1 SNHLY, CDR2 FYNNEI. Trimming took 2 bases from V and 4 from J; bases not matched to a gene: 5. The sequence came from an adult with Crohn's disease. The V gene is TRBV2, the J gene TRBJ2-5, with 12 positions matching TRBD2. Sequenced: ileal tissue. CDR3 in amino acids: CASSEPPGLAGETQYF. The CDR3 region has the DNA TGTGCCAGCAGTGAACCTCCGGGACTAGCGGGAGAGACCCAGTACTTC. Supplemented by reference TRBV2 and TRBJ2-5, the full variable domain reads EPEVTQTPSHQVTQMGQEVILRCVPISNHLYFYWYRQILGQKVEFLVSFYNNEISEKSEIFDDQFSVERPDGSNFTLKIRSTKLEDSAMYFCASSEPPGLAGETQYFGPGTRLLVL.